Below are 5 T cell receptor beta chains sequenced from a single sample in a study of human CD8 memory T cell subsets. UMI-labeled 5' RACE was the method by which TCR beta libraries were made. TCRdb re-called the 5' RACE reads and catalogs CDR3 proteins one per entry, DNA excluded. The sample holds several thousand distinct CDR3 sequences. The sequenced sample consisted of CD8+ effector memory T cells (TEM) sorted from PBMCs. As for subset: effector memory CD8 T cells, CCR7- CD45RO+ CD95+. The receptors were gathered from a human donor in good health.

The chain's CDR3 is CAISEVDSGTEAFF. The rearrangement joins TRBV10-3 to TRBJ1-1. The CDR3 is made up of 14 amino acids. Germline V gene lookup returns CDR1 ENHRY and CDR2 SYGVKD.

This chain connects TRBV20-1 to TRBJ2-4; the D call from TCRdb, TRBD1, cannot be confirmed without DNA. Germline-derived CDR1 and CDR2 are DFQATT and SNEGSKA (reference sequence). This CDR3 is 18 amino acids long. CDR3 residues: CSARQGWSPWKAKNIQYF.

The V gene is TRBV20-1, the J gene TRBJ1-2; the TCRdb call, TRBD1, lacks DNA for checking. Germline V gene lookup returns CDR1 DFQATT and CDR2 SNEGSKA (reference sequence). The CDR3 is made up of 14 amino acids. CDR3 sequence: CSARDQQGYYGYTF.

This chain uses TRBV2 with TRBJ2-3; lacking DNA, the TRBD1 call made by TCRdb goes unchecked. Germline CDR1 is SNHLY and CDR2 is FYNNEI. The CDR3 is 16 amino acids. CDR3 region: CASSEGTGRPTDTQYF. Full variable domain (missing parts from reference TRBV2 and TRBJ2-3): EPEVTQTPSHQVTQMGQEVILRCVPISNHLYFYWYRQILGQKVEFLVSFYNNEISEKSEIFDDQFSVERPDGSNFTLKIRSTKLEDSAMYFCASSEGTGRPTDTQYFGPGTRLTVL.

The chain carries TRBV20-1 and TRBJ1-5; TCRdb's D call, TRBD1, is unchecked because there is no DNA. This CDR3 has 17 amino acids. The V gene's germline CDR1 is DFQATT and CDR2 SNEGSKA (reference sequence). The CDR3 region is CSASNPGQDHSNQPQHF.